A selection of T cell receptor beta chains follows, all from one sample in a study of OX40 agonist ivuxolimab in advanced cancers. Sequencing used immunoSEQ multiplex PCR; TCRdb keeps in-frame clones, though not all of them. The sample holds more than 45,000 clones, approximately 86% seen once. The sequences come from CD4+ or CD8+ T cells sorted from blood, collected in a trial of the OX40 agonist ivuxolimab. Receptor source: an adult with an advanced solid tumor such as melanoma, head and neck, liver or kidney cancer. CDR3s include the opening cysteine and the closing phenylalanine or tryptophan. D genes are given only for firm matches. Clone size is not always given. Where it is, it says once, few, many or a class for expanded clones.

d_call: -
v_call: TRBV27
cdr3_length: 15
j_call: TRBJ1-1
clone_size: -
cdr3_nt: TGTGCCAGCAGTTTATCAAGATGGGGGAACACTGAAGCTTTCTTT
cdr3_aa: CASSLSRWGNTEAFF

d_call: -
v_call: TRBV28
cdr3_length: 14
j_call: TRBJ1-3
clone_size: -
cdr3_nt: TGTGCCAGCAGTTTCGCAGGCTCTGGAAACACCATATATTTT
cdr3_aa: CASSFAGSGNTIYF

d_call: TRBD1
v_call: TRBV4-1
cdr3_length: 15
j_call: TRBJ2-1
clone_size: -
cdr3_nt: TGCGCCAGCAGCCATAAGACAGGGGGCTGGGATGAGCAGTTCTTC
cdr3_aa: CASSHKTGGWDEQFF

d_call: -
v_call: TRBV21-1
cdr3_length: 15
j_call: TRBJ1-5
clone_size: -
cdr3_nt: TGTGCCAGCAGCAAGTACATGGGGATGGGGCAGCCCCAGCATTTT
cdr3_aa: CASSKYMGMGQPQHF

d_call: -
v_call: TRBV2
cdr3_length: 11
j_call: TRBJ1-1
clone_size: -
cdr3_nt: TGTGCCAGCAGCGGGGGAACTGAAGCTTTCTTT
cdr3_aa: CASSGGTEAFF

d_call: -
v_call: TRBV19
cdr3_length: 13
j_call: TRBJ1-5
clone_size: -
cdr3_nt: TGTGCCAGTAATCTGATGACCGACCAGCCCCAGCATTTT
cdr3_aa: CASNLMTDQPQHF

d_call: -
v_call: TRBV28
cdr3_length: 16
j_call: TRBJ1-5
clone_size: few
cdr3_nt: TGTGCCAGCACCCCCCTCCGGGACTATAGCAATCAGCCCCAGCATTTT
cdr3_aa: CASTPLRDYSNQPQHF

d_call: -
v_call: TRBV7-6
cdr3_length: 10
j_call: TRBJ2-1
clone_size: -
cdr3_nt: TGTGCCAGCAGCTACGGTGAGCAGTTCTTC
cdr3_aa: CASSYGEQFF

d_call: -
v_call: TRBV27
cdr3_length: 15
j_call: TRBJ2-3
clone_size: few
cdr3_nt: TGTGCCAGCAGTTTATTCCAGGACAGCACAGATACGCAGTATTTT
cdr3_aa: CASSLFQDSTDTQYF

d_call: TRBD1
v_call: TRBV7-6
cdr3_length: 19
j_call: TRBJ2-2
clone_size: -
cdr3_nt: TGTGCCAGCAGCTCGCCCGGACAGGGTATGGGCCTGAACACCGGGGAGCTGTTTTTT
cdr3_aa: CASSSPGQGMGLNTGELFF

d_call: TRBD1
v_call: TRBV5-1
cdr3_length: 15
j_call: TRBJ2-7
clone_size: -
cdr3_nt: TGCGCCAGCGCTTATGGACAGGGGGCCTCCTACGAGCAGTACTTC
cdr3_aa: CASAYGQGASYEQYF

d_call: -
v_call: TRBV18
cdr3_length: 14
j_call: TRBJ1-5
clone_size: -
cdr3_nt: TGTGCCAGCTCACCAAGGCAGTTCAATCAGCCCCAGCATTTT
cdr3_aa: CASSPRQFNQPQHF

d_call: -
v_call: TRBV5-6
cdr3_length: 13
j_call: TRBJ2-7
clone_size: many
cdr3_nt: TGTGCCAGCAGCTTGACCCAGAAGCGACGGGTGGACTTC
cdr3_aa: CASSLTQKRRVDF

d_call: -
v_call: TRBV25-1
cdr3_length: 15
j_call: TRBJ2-3
clone_size: -
cdr3_nt: TGTGCCAGCAGTGAATTGAGGGGAAGCACAGATACGCAGTATTTT
cdr3_aa: CASSELRGSTDTQYF

d_call: -
v_call: TRBV19
cdr3_length: 16
j_call: TRBJ1-1
clone_size: -
cdr3_nt: TGTGCCAGTGCCCATATAGGGTACAGCTTGGACACTGAAGCTTTCTTT
cdr3_aa: CASAHIGYSLDTEAFF

d_call: -
v_call: TRBV5-8
cdr3_length: 16
j_call: TRBJ1-1
clone_size: -
cdr3_nt: TGTGCCAGCAGCTTAGATGGATTTATATTGAACACTGAAGCTTTCTTT
cdr3_aa: CASSLDGFILNTEAFF

d_call: -
v_call: TRBV7-2
cdr3_length: 15
j_call: TRBJ2-4
clone_size: -
cdr3_nt: TGTGCCAGCAGCTCCTTCGGCGTGGGGAAAAACATTCAGTACTTC
cdr3_aa: CASSSFGVGKNIQYF

d_call: TRBD1
v_call: TRBV28
cdr3_length: 18
j_call: TRBJ2-7
clone_size: -
cdr3_nt: TGTGCCAGCAGTTTAAAATTTCGTACAGGGGTTTATCGGGGCGAGCAGTACTTC
cdr3_aa: CASSLKFRTGVYRGEQYF

d_call: TRBD1
v_call: TRBV19
cdr3_length: 14
j_call: TRBJ2-1
clone_size: few
cdr3_nt: TGTGCCAGTAGTATCGGACAGGGGCTAAATGAGCAGTTCTTC
cdr3_aa: CASSIGQGLNEQFF

d_call: -
v_call: TRBV7-9
cdr3_length: 17
j_call: TRBJ2-1
clone_size: -
cdr3_nt: TGTGCCAGCAGCTTAGGAGTTGGGCCGAGCTCCTACAATGAGCAGTTCTTC
cdr3_aa: CASSLGVGPSSYNEQFF

d_call: TRBD1
v_call: TRBV27
cdr3_length: 13
j_call: TRBJ1-1
clone_size: -
cdr3_nt: TGTGCCAGCATAGACACTCAGGGGGTTGAAGCTTTCTTT
cdr3_aa: CASIDTQGVEAFF

d_call: TRBD1
v_call: TRBV14
cdr3_length: 15
j_call: TRBJ1-1
clone_size: -
cdr3_nt: TGTGCCAGCAGCCAGGGACAGGGGGCGAACACTGAAGCTTTCTTT
cdr3_aa: CASSQGQGANTEAFF

d_call: TRBD1
v_call: TRBV5-1
cdr3_length: 14
j_call: TRBJ2-7
clone_size: -
cdr3_nt: TGCGCCAGCTCACCGGGACAGGGAGCCTACGAGCAGTACTTC
cdr3_aa: CASSPGQGAYEQYF

d_call: -
v_call: TRBV2
cdr3_length: 13
j_call: TRBJ1-1
clone_size: -
cdr3_nt: TGTGCCGTCCCGGGTGAAGGGGGCACTGAAGCTTTCTTT
cdr3_aa: CAVPGEGGTEAFF

d_call: -
v_call: TRBV4-3
cdr3_length: 15
j_call: TRBJ2-3
clone_size: -
cdr3_nt: TGCGCCAGCAGCCAGGGTGTCAGGGGCACAGATACGCAGTATTTT
cdr3_aa: CASSQGVRGTDTQYF

d_call: -
v_call: TRBV6-5
cdr3_length: 14
j_call: TRBJ1-2
clone_size: -
cdr3_nt: TGTGCCAGCAGTTATGGGACGGCAAACTATGGCTACACCTTC
cdr3_aa: CASSYGTANYGYTF

d_call: -
v_call: TRBV6-4
cdr3_length: 13
j_call: TRBJ1-1
clone_size: -
cdr3_nt: TGTGCCAGCAGTAGGCAGGGAGGAACTGAAGCTTTCTTT
cdr3_aa: CASSRQGGTEAFF

d_call: -
v_call: TRBV10-2
cdr3_length: 12
j_call: TRBJ2-5
clone_size: -
cdr3_nt: TGCGCCAGCAGTGATGGTTGGAAGACCCAGTACTTC
cdr3_aa: CASSDGWKTQYF

d_call: -
v_call: TRBV7-8
cdr3_length: 13
j_call: TRBJ2-7
clone_size: once
cdr3_nt: TGTGCCAGCAGCTTAGCCCCCCCCTACGAGCAGTACTTC
cdr3_aa: CASSLAPPYEQYF

d_call: -
v_call: TRBV19
cdr3_length: 11
j_call: TRBJ1-1
clone_size: -
cdr3_nt: TGTGCCAGTAGTATCCCAGGAGGAGCTTTCTTT
cdr3_aa: CASSIPGGAFF

d_call: -
v_call: TRBV13
cdr3_length: 16
j_call: TRBJ2-4
clone_size: once
cdr3_nt: TGTGCCAGCAGCTCACCGGACGGTCTAGCCAGAAACATTCAGTACTTC
cdr3_aa: CASSSPDGLARNIQYF

d_call: -
v_call: TRBV7-6
cdr3_length: 11
j_call: TRBJ1-5
clone_size: -
cdr3_nt: TGTGCCAGCGGAGATTATCAGCCCCAGCATTTT
cdr3_aa: CASGDYQPQHF

d_call: -
v_call: TRBV10-2
cdr3_length: 14
j_call: TRBJ1-4
clone_size: -
cdr3_nt: TGCGCCAGCAGTGAGGACGGGGCTAATGAAAAACTGTTTTTT
cdr3_aa: CASSEDGANEKLFF

d_call: -
v_call: TRBV5-1
cdr3_length: 12
j_call: TRBJ2-7
clone_size: -
cdr3_nt: TGCGCCAGCAGCCCCGGCGGCTACGAGCAGTACTTC
cdr3_aa: CASSPGGYEQYF

d_call: -
v_call: TRBV5-1
cdr3_length: 14
j_call: TRBJ2-1
clone_size: once
cdr3_nt: TGCGCCAGCAGCTTGGGACAGACCTACAATGAGCAGTTCTTC
cdr3_aa: CASSLGQTYNEQFF

d_call: -
v_call: TRBV6-5
cdr3_length: 12
j_call: TRBJ1-1
clone_size: -
cdr3_nt: TGTGCCAGCAGTTGGGGGGGTCCTGAAGCTTTCTTT
cdr3_aa: CASSWGGPEAFF

d_call: -
v_call: TRBV6-5
cdr3_length: 15
j_call: TRBJ2-1
clone_size: -
cdr3_nt: TGTGCCAGCAGTTACGGTGGGGTCTCCTACAATGAGCAGTTCTTC
cdr3_aa: CASSYGGVSYNEQFF

d_call: TRBD1
v_call: TRBV7-2
cdr3_length: 16
j_call: TRBJ2-3
clone_size: once
cdr3_nt: TGTGCCAGCAGCTATAAGGGGGACAGAAACACAGATACGCAGTATTTT
cdr3_aa: CASSYKGDRNTDTQYF

d_call: -
v_call: TRBV6-5
cdr3_length: 15
j_call: TRBJ2-7
clone_size: -
cdr3_nt: TGTGCCAGCAGTTTAGGGGACGCGGAGTTCTACGAGCAGTACTTC
cdr3_aa: CASSLGDAEFYEQYF

d_call: -
v_call: TRBV7-8
cdr3_length: 14
j_call: TRBJ2-7
clone_size: -
cdr3_nt: TGTGCCAGCAGCTTAGGTCCAGGACCCTACGAGCAGTACTTC
cdr3_aa: CASSLGPGPYEQYF

d_call: TRBD1
v_call: TRBV13
cdr3_length: 14
j_call: TRBJ2-7
clone_size: -
cdr3_nt: TGTGCCAGCAGCATCCGACAGGGTTCCTACGAGCAGTACTTC
cdr3_aa: CASSIRQGSYEQYF

d_call: TRBD2
v_call: TRBV5-5
cdr3_length: 16
j_call: TRBJ2-3
clone_size: -
cdr3_nt: TGTGCCAGCAGCTACCTAGCGGGGGGCAGCACAGATACGCAGTATTTT
cdr3_aa: CASSYLAGGSTDTQYF

d_call: -
v_call: TRBV4-3
cdr3_length: 14
j_call: TRBJ1-2
clone_size: -
cdr3_nt: TGCGCCAGCAGCCACACTCAAGGGGGTTTTGGCTACACCTTC
cdr3_aa: CASSHTQGGFGYTF

d_call: TRBD1
v_call: TRBV28
cdr3_length: 14
j_call: TRBJ1-2
clone_size: -
cdr3_nt: TGTGCCAGCAATACAGGGGGAACGGGGGGGGGCTACACCTTC
cdr3_aa: CASNTGGTGGGYTF

d_call: TRBD2
v_call: TRBV4-1
cdr3_length: 17
j_call: TRBJ2-7
clone_size: -
cdr3_nt: TGCGCCAGCAGCCAAGATTCGCCGACTAGCGGGAGGAGGGAGCAGTACTTC
cdr3_aa: CASSQDSPTSGRREQYF

d_call: -
v_call: TRBV9
cdr3_length: 17
j_call: TRBJ2-2
clone_size: -
cdr3_nt: TGTGCCAGCAGCGTAGCTAAGGAACCCGCGTACACCGGGGAGCTGTTTTTT
cdr3_aa: CASSVAKEPAYTGELFF